Below are 4 T cell receptor beta chains sequenced from a single sample in a study of blood T cell repertoires in COVID-19. Clones were sequenced by immunoSEQ multiplex PCR, and TCRdb holds only the in-frame ones, with some missing. The sample has 300,000 to 450,000 clones, roughly 86% seen once. The sequencing input was peripheral blood. Receptors were obtained from a human donor with acute or convalescent COVID-19. The donor label of this sample is uncertain.

This clone was detected once. The chain carries TRBV7-2 and TRBJ1-6, with no clear D. With 1 base removed from V and 9 bases from J, the gap between germline ends came to 10 bases. Looked up from germline, CDR1 is SGHTA and CDR2 is FQGNSA. The CDR3 is 14 amino acids. The CDR3 loop is CASSLVVSFSPLHF. As DNA, the CDR3 is TGTGCCAGCAGCTTAGTCGTCAGTTTTTCACCCCTCCACTTT. The entire variable domain, with the rest obtained from reference TRBV7-2 and TRBJ1-6, is as follows: GAGVSQSPSNKVTEKGKDVELRCDPISGHTALYWYRQSLGQGLEFLIYFQGNSAPDKSGLPSDRFSAERTGGSVSTLTIQRTQQEDSAVYLCASSLVVSFSPLHFGNGTRLTVT.

The rearrangement uses TRBV10-1 and TRBJ2-2; perhaps TRBD2 as D (5 bases). The CDR3 contains 14 residues. Germline V gene data show CDR1 as WNHNN and CDR2 as SYGVQD (reference sequence). With 6 bases removed from V and 6 bases from J, the gap between germline ends came to 14 bases. This CDR3 reads CASSPTTPAGELFF. Here the CDR3 DNA reads TGCGCCAGCAGCCCGACTACCCCGGCCGGGGAGCTGTTTTTT.

The rearrangement uses TRBV2 and TRBJ1-6; 10 positions agree with TRBD1. After removal of 5 bases from V and 10 bases from J, the junction contained 8 bases not matched to a gene. CDR3 length equals 15 residues. CDR1 SNHLY and CDR2 FYNNEI come from the germline V gene. CDR3 nucleotides: TGTGCCAGCAGTTTCCGGGACAGGGGACGGTCACCCCTCCACTTT. This gives the protein CASSFRDRGRSPLHF.

There are a few counts of this clone. The chain combines TRBV28 with TRBJ1-2; TRBD1 agrees at 10 bases. Looked up from germline, CDR1 is MDHEN and CDR2 is SYDVKM. CDR3 length: 14 amino acids. J lost 4 bases, V lost 10 bases, and 9 bases had no gene match. CDR3 bases: TGTGCCATCAGACAGGGGGCGGTCACCTATGGCTACACCTTC. As protein: CAIRQGAVTYGYTF.